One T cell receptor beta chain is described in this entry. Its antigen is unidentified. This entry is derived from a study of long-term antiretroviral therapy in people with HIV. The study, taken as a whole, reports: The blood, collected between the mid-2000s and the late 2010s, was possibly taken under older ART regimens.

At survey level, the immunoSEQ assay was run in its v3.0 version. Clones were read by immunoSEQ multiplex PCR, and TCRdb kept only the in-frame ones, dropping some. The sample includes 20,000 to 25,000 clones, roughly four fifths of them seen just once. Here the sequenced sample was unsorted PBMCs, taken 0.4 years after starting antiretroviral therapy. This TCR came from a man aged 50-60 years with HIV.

The CDR3 bases are TGCGCCAGCAGCCAAGAAGGCAAACCGGGTTACAATGAGCAGTTCTTC. As protein: CASSQEGKPGYNEQFF. V usage is TRBV4-1 and J usage is TRBJ2-1; unclear D gene. V lost 0 bases and J lost 4, with 13 bases in between. The CDR3 is 16 amino acids. CDR1 and CDR2 from the germline V gene are MGHRA and YSYEKL.